This TCR beta chain came from a study of blood T cell repertoires in COVID-19. About the study: Italy, Spain and the United States were the sources of the convalescent and acute COVID-19 samples. T cells, B-cell-depleted T cells, or PBMCs supplied cDNA or gDNA.

The protocol was immunoSEQ multiplex PCR, while the TCRdb copy is restricted to in-frame clones and leaves out a portion. The table includes 230,000 or so clones, approximately 92% detected once. V lost 6 bases and J 8 bases, leaving 13 bases between the germline ends. The CDR3 sequence is 13 residues long. Germline CDR1 reads SEHNR; CDR2 reads FQNEAQ (reference sequence). The source is a woman aged 40 to 55 who had recovered from COVID-19. The chain joins TRBV7-9 to TRBJ1-4; D possibly corresponds to TRBD1 (6 bases). The sequenced sample was peripheral blood. The CDR3 coding sequence is TGTGCCAGCAGATATCCAGGGGAAGAAAAACTGTTTTTT. Encoded protein: CASRYPGEEKLFF.